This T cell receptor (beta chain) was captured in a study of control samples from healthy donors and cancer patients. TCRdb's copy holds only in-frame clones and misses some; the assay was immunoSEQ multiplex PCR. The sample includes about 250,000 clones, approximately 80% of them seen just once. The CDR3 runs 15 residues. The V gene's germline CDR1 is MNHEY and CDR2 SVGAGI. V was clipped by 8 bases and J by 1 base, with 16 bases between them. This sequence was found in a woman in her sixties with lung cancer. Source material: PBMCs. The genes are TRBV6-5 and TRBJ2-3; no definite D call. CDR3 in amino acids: CASHLGPEGTDTQYF. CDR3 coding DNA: TGTGCCAGCCATCTCGGGCCGGAAGGCACAGATACGCAGTATTTT.